The 27 T cell receptor beta chains listed next were all sequenced from one sample in a study of CD8 T cells in Susac syndrome. A quantity of about 0.5 to 1 ug RNA underwent reverse transcription using random hexamers. Via MiXCR, TCRdb re-called the immunoSEQ multiplex PCR reads, giving one row per CDR3 protein. The table records some 96,000 distinct CDR3 sequences, roughly 96% of them present only once. Sequenced: CD8+ T cells from PBMCs. These receptors originate from a human donor with Susac syndrome.

This chain joins TRBV11-1 and TRBJ2-6; 10 bases agree with TRBD1. V lost 4 bases to trimming and J lost 2 bases; unmatched junction nucleotides: 14. Germline V gives CDR1 SGHAT, CDR2 FQDESV (reference sequence). This CDR3 has 20 amino acids. CDR3 in amino acids: CASSSLKDRGRFAGANVLTF. CDR3 nucleotide sequence: TGTGCCAGCAGCTCCCTTAAGGACAGGGGGAGATTCGCTGGGGCCAACGTCCTGACTTTC.

This sequence joins TRBV4-1 and TRBJ2-1; D may be TRBD1 (6 bases). V was pared by 3 bases and J by 6 bases, with 15 bases between. The CDR3 sequence is 15 residues long. CDR1 MGHRA and CDR2 YSYEKL come from the germline V gene. CDR3 sequence (DNA): TGCGCCAGCAGCCAGGGCCCTACAGGGAGCAATGAGCAGTTCTTC. This encodes CASSQGPTGSNEQFF.

The rearrangement joins TRBV9 to TRBJ1-2; 7 bases agree with TRBD1. Germline-derived CDR1 and CDR2 are SGDLS and YYNGEE. CDR3 length equals 15 residues. The junction had 10 bases not matched to a gene; V was cut back by 0 bases and J by 8 bases. The CDR3: CASSVEGTELDGYTF. CDR3 coding DNA: TGTGCCAGCAGCGTAGAGGGGACAGAGCTTGACGGCTACACCTTC.

The chain recombines TRBV20-1 with TRBJ1-4; no clear D gene. Germline values: CDR1 DFQATT, CDR2 SNEGSKA (reference sequence). The germline V and J ends were trimmed by 0 bases and 4 bases, with 12 bases remaining between them. This CDR3 comprises 15 residues. CDR3 nucleotide sequence: TGCAGTGCTAGAGATCCGGCAGGTCGTAATGAAAAACTGTTTTTT. Translating it yields CSARDPAGRNEKLFF.

The chain employs TRBV29-1 and TRBJ2-1; D is uncertain. From germline, CDR1 is SQVTM and CDR2 ANQGSEA. V lost 6 bases and J 4 bases, leaving 7 bases between the germline ends. CDR3 length: 11 amino acids. As DNA, the CDR3 is TGCAGCGTACCAAATTACAATGAGCAGTTCTTC. This translates into CSVPNYNEQFF.

This chain links TRBV7-9 with TRBJ2-7; D not certain. The CDR3 is made up of 12 amino acids. Trimming took off 5 bases at V and 4 bases at J, with 9 bases between the two ends. The V gene's germline CDR1 is SEHNR and CDR2 FQNEAQ (reference sequence). CDR3 amino acids: CASSPSTYEQYF. The CDR3 DNA reads TGTGCCAGCAGCCCAAGCACTTACGAGCAGTACTTC.

This chain links TRBV6-4 with TRBJ2-1; TRBD1 aligns across 10 bases. Germline CDR1 and CDR2: MRHNA and SNTAGT. This CDR3 has 13 amino acids. Unmatched junction bases numbered 3, after V lost 4 bases and J lost 9 bases. The CDR3 here is CASSGQGAGEQFF. The CDR3, as DNA: TGTGCCAGCAGTGGACAGGGGGCAGGTGAGCAGTTCTTC.

This rearrangement joins TRBV29-1 to TRBJ2-3, with no clear D. This CDR3 is built from 13 residues. Germline values: CDR1 SQVTM, CDR2 ANQGSEA. V lost 8 bases and J lost 3, with 15 bases in between. The CDR3 protein is CSWQQPLTDTQYF. The CDR3 coding sequence is TGCAGCTGGCAGCAGCCTTTGACAGATACGCAGTATTTT.

V and J are TRBV9 and TRBJ2-1; 9 bases are shared with TRBD2. Germline V gene lookup returns CDR1 SGDLS and CDR2 YYNGEE. This CDR3 has 16 amino acids. J lost 10 bases, V lost 3 bases, and 14 bases had no gene match. The CDR3 is CASSDGSSGEDTEQFF. The CDR3 region has the DNA TGTGCCAGCAGCGACGGCTCTAGCGGGGAGGATACAGAGCAGTTCTTC.

This chain's CDR3 is CASHHLESNEQFF. As DNA, the CDR3 is TGTGCCAGCCATCACCTAGAATCCAATGAGCAGTTCTTC. The J gene is TRBJ2-1, the V gene TRBV7-9; D remains ambiguous. The CDR3 has 13 amino acids. CDR1 is SEHNR, CDR2 FQNEAQ, per germline (reference sequence). V was clipped by 8 bases and J by 6 bases, with 14 bases between them.

In DNA, the CDR3 is TGCAGCGTTGAGACCGCCAATGAGCAGTTCTTC. Its translation: CSVETANEQFF. The chain is built from TRBV29-1 and TRBJ2-1, with D uncertain. The germline V and J ends were trimmed by 3 bases and 6 bases, with 6 bases remaining between them. Germline V gives CDR1 SQVTM, CDR2 ANQGSEA. The CDR3 is 11 residues long.

The table lists this clonotype with a count of one. The chain links TRBV15 to TRBJ2-2; TRBD2 aligns across 7 bases. The CDR3 spans 16 residues. Germline values: CDR1 LNHNV, CDR2 YYDKDF (reference sequence). The V segment lost 4 bases and the J segment 1 base; nucleotides outside the gene matches: 6. The DNA of the CDR3 is TGTGCCACCAGCACAGCGGGGCCTCAGAACACCGGGGAGCTGTTTTTT. This translates into CATSTAGPQNTGELFF.

CDR3 sequence (DNA): TGTGCCAGCAGTTCGGGGACTAGCGGAGACTACGAGCAGTACTTC. It yields the protein CASSSGTSGDYEQYF. The chain employs TRBV28 and TRBJ2-7; 11 bases agree with TRBD2. The germline gives CDR1 MDHEN, CDR2 SYDVKM. This CDR3 comprises 15 residues. Trimming at V came to 4 bases and at J to 3 bases, leaving 5 bases not matched to a gene.

V and J are TRBV7-2 and TRBJ2-1, with D perhaps assigned TRBD1 or TRBD2 (5 bases each). The germline V gene encodes CDR1 SGHTA and CDR2 FQGNSA. The CDR3 has 11 residues. V lost 11 bases, J lost 8 bases, and 13 bases lay in between. In nucleotides, the CDR3 is TGTGCCGGAGTAGGGGAGCATGAGCAGTTCTTC. This encodes CAGVGEHEQFF.

J is TRBJ1-1 and V is TRBV6-5; TRBD1 is a possible D gene (5 bases). The ends were cut back, 3 bases at V and 4 bases at J, with 15 bases in the middle. Germline V gene data show CDR1 as MNHEY and CDR2 as SVGAGI. This CDR3 contains 15 residues. CDR3 sequence (DNA): TGTGCCAGCAGTTATTCATGGGGGGTGGGCACTGAAGCTTTCTTT. It specifies CASSYSWGVGTEAFF.

This rearrangement joins TRBV27 to TRBJ1-1; the D gene is possibly TRBD1 (5 bases). V was clipped by 7 bases and J by 1 base, with 16 bases between them. Looked up from germline, CDR1 is MNHEY and CDR2 is SMNVEV (reference sequence). The CDR3 contains 15 residues. The CDR3 spells CASTKADGGNTEAFF. The CDR3, as DNA: TGTGCCAGCACCAAAGCGGACGGGGGGAACACTGAAGCTTTCTTT.

The CDR3 is CASSVNVQEGETQYF. For the CDR3, the DNA is TGTGCCAGCAGCGTAAACGTTCAAGAAGGGGAGACCCAGTACTTC. The V call is TRBV9, the J call TRBJ2-5; D gene ambiguous. CDR3 length: 15 amino acids. The germline V gene encodes CDR1 SGDLS and CDR2 YYNGEE. V lost 1 base to trimming and J lost 5 bases, with 15 bases between them.

J is TRBJ2-1 and V is TRBV27; TRBD2 matches 11 bases. Germline V gives CDR1 MNHEY, CDR2 SMNVEV (reference sequence). V shed 8 bases, J shed 2 bases, and the junction held 2 bases outside the gene matches. This CDR3 spans 14 amino acids. The CDR3 loop is CASSSGGTYNEQFF. In DNA form, the CDR3 reads TGTGCCAGCTCTAGCGGGGGGACCTACAATGAGCAGTTCTTC.

This clonotype appeared a single time. The J gene is TRBJ2-7, the V gene TRBV4-1; D might be TRBD2 (6 bases). The CDR3 covers 14 residues. Germline V gene data show CDR1 as MGHRA and CDR2 as YSYEKL. With 1 base removed from V and 5 bases from J, the gap between germline ends came to 12 bases. CDR3 loop: CASSQVGTSDEQYF. CDR3 nucleotides: TGCGCCAGCAGCCAAGTTGGGACTTCGGACGAGCAGTACTTC.

The genes are TRBV2 and TRBJ2-7; D may be TRBD2 (5 bases). V lost 6 bases and J 2 bases, leaving 14 bases between the germline ends. Germline V gene lookup returns CDR1 SNHLY and CDR2 FYNNEI. The CDR3 has 14 amino acids. CDR3 nucleotide sequence: TGTGCCAGCAGCCCCAGACGAGGGCCCTACGAGCAGTACTTC. Amino acid sequence: CASSPRRGPYEQYF.

The chain recombines TRBV29-1 with TRBJ2-7; D might be TRBD2 (6 bases). The V gene's germline CDR1 is SQVTM and CDR2 ANQGSEA. There are 14 residues in the CDR3. Between the trimmed V and J ends, which lost 7 bases and 2 bases, there was a span of 18 bases. This CDR3 is CSGKGSGNPYEQYF. As DNA, the CDR3 is TGCAGCGGCAAAGGTAGCGGCAATCCCTACGAGCAGTACTTC.

The chain couples TRBV24-1 to TRBJ2-7; no definite D call. V was cut by 9 bases and J by 2 bases, with 1 base left in between. CDR1 and CDR2 (germline): KGHDR, SFDVKD. The CDR3 length is 9 residues. CDR3 loop: CATPYEQYF. In nucleotides, the CDR3 is TGTGCCACCCCCTACGAGCAGTACTTC.

This chain links TRBV29-1 with TRBJ2-3; TRBD2 matches 9 bases. V shed 4 bases and J 1 base; nucleotides not matched to a gene: 9. The CDR3 length is 16 residues. CDR1 is SQVTM, CDR2 ANQGSEA, per germline. The CDR3 DNA reads TGCAGCGTTGGCGGACTAGCGCGGGGAGGCACAGATACGCAGTATTTT. The encoded protein is CSVGGLARGGTDTQYF.

The rearrangement links TRBV3-1 to TRBJ1-1, with unresolved D. Per germline, CDR1 LGHDT and CDR2 YNNKEL (reference sequence). There are 14 residues in the CDR3. The ends were cut back, 0 bases at V and 1 base at J, with 6 bases in the middle. The CDR3 DNA reads as TGTGCCAGCAGCCAAGATCACACGAACACTGAAGCTTTCTTT. Translating gives CASSQDHTNTEAFF.

The CDR3 protein is CSAKPPVGASNEQFF. For the CDR3, the DNA is TGCAGTGCTAAACCTCCAGTGGGGGCGTCCAATGAGCAGTTCTTC. The chain couples TRBV20-1 to TRBJ2-1; D is perhaps TRBD1 (6 bases). CDR1 and CDR2 from the germline V gene are DFQATT and SNEGSKA (reference sequence). Between the trimmed V and J ends, which lost 4 bases and 6 bases, there was a span of 19 bases. This CDR3 contains 15 residues.

This clonotype has just one count. This rearrangement joins TRBV20-1 to TRBJ2-1; TRBD1 aligns across 9 bases. This CDR3 is built from 12 residues. CDR1 and CDR2 (germline): DFQATT, SNEGSKA (reference sequence). Trimming removed 0 bases from V and 15 bases from J; junction bases left unmatched: 6. CDR3 DNA sequence: TGCAGTGCTAGAGAGGGACAGGGAATGGGGTTCTTC. This codes for CSAREGQGMGFF.

This clonotype appeared a few times. V usage is TRBV13 and J usage is TRBJ2-5; D tentatively reads TRBD1 or TRBD2 (5 bases each). Between the trimmed V and J ends, which lost 5 bases and 5 bases, there was a span of 9 bases. The V gene's germline CDR1 is PRHDT and CDR2 FYEKMQ (reference sequence). This CDR3 contains 12 residues. CDR3 sequence (DNA): TGTGCCAGCAGCCGGGGCTTGGAGACCCAGTACTTC. Translated, it gives CASSRGLETQYF.